Below, 24 T cell receptor beta chains from the same sample are listed, as sequenced in a study of T cells in Graves' hyperthyroidism and ophthalmopathy. The source material, RNA transcripts, was used to amplify TCR beta CDR3 regions. The study used the HTBI primer set for a first-round RT-PCR of the TCR CDR3. Each CDR3 protein gets one entry after TCRdb re-called the multiplex PCR reads with MiXCR. The sample holds about 300,000 distinct CDR3 sequences, about 19% seen once. Sequencing input: blood. All receptors derive from a man aged 50 to 60 with Graves' ophthalmopathy.

This chain uses TRBV28 with TRBJ1-4; possibly TRBD1 for D (5 bases). Germline-derived CDR1 and CDR2 are MDHEN and SYDVKM. This CDR3 region has 16 residues. V was shortened by 6 bases and J by 8 bases, with 22 bases between the two germline ends. The CDR3 loop reads CASRTGGGAGEEKLFF. As DNA, the CDR3 is TGTGCCAGCAGAACGGGAGGAGGGGCCGGTGAGGAAAAACTGTTTTTT. Using reference TRBV28 and TRBJ1-4 for the parts outside the CDR3, the full variable domain is DVKVTQSSRYLVKRTGEKVFLECVQDMDHENMFWYRQDPGLGLRLIYFSYDVKMKEKGDIPEGYSVSREKKERFSLILESASTNQTSMYLCASRTGGGAGEEKLFFGSGTQLSVL.

The J gene is TRBJ2-4, the V gene TRBV4-1; TRBD2 matches 14 bases. V trimming: 3 bases; J trimming: 0 bases; junction bases outside the gene matches: 4. The CDR3 is 18 residues long. Germline V gives CDR1 MGHRA, CDR2 YSYEKL. In nucleotides, the CDR3 is TGCGCCAGCAGCCAGGGACTAGCGGGAGTGAGAGCCAAAAACATTCAGTACTTC. It is translated as CASSQGLAGVRAKNIQYF.

This clonotype appeared many times. This chain connects TRBV3-1 to TRBJ2-2; D is uncertain. V was trimmed by 2 bases and J by 6 bases, leaving 16 bases between them. The germline V gene encodes CDR1 LGHDT and CDR2 YNNKEL (reference sequence). This CDR3 contains 16 residues. CDR3 loop: CASSQRESINSGELFF. The DNA for the CDR3 is TGTGCCAGCAGCCAACGCGAGTCGATTAACTCCGGGGAGCTGTTTTTT.

The V and J genes are TRBV30 and TRBJ2-5, with 12 positions matching TRBD2. There are 16 residues in the CDR3. From germline, CDR1 is GTSNPN and CDR2 SVGIG (reference sequence). Germline trimming cut 0 bases from V and 7 bases from J; bases unmatched to any gene: 9. The CDR3 reads CAWSVLELAGGGTQYF. In DNA form, the CDR3 reads TGTGCCTGGAGTGTACTGGAACTAGCGGGAGGCGGGACCCAGTACTTC. Full variable domain (missing parts from reference TRBV30 and TRBJ2-5): SQTIHQWPATLVQPVGSPLSLECTVEGTSNPNLYWYRQAAGRGLQLLFYSVGIGQISSEVPQNLSASRPQDRQFILSSKKLLLSDSGFYLCAWSVLELAGGGTQYFGPGTRLLVL.

This clonotype has at least ten counts. The chain joins TRBV5-1 to TRBJ2-5; 9 positions agree with TRBD2. Germline V gene lookup returns CDR1 SGHRS and CDR2 YFSETQ. This CDR3 comprises 14 residues. Trimming took 4 bases from V and 3 from J; bases not matched to a gene: 4. The DNA for the CDR3 is TGCGCCAGCAGCCCCGGACTAGCGAAAGAGACCCAGTACTTC. It codes for CASSPGLAKETQYF.

DNA for the CDR3: TGTGCCAGCAGTTACCGGCGGGAGCCTGGCAATGAGCAGTTCTTC. This gives the protein CASSYRREPGNEQFF. This sequence joins TRBV6-5 and TRBJ2-1, with TRBD2 identical over 7 bases. There are 15 residues in the CDR3. V shed 2 bases, J shed 6 bases, and the junction held 7 bases outside the gene matches. CDR1 and CDR2 (germline): MNHEY, SVGAGI.

In this sample, this clonotype turned up a few times. V and J are TRBV12-3 or TRBV12-4 and TRBJ2-5, with D possibly matching TRBD2 (6 bases). The CDR3 loop spans 16 amino acids. V shed 4 bases and J shed 7 bases, with 22 bases lying between them. The CDR3 loop is CASSYGTVRLGGTQYF. Here the CDR3 DNA reads TGTGCCAGCAGTTATGGGACTGTCCGTTTAGGTGGGACCCAGTACTTC.

The table lists this clonotype with a few counts. V gene TRBV5-1 combines with J gene TRBJ2-5; TRBD2 is a possible D gene (7 bases). The CDR3 totals 16 residues. The germline V gene has CDR1 SGHRS and CDR2 YFSETQ. V shed 3 bases and J shed 9 bases, with 24 bases lying between them. This chain's CDR3 is CASSSSRRERDMSQYF. DNA of the CDR3: TGCGCCAGCAGCTCCTCCCGACGGGAGCGGGACATGTCCCAGTACTTC.

This clonotype was seen repeatedly, ten times or more. This chain joins TRBV29-1 and TRBJ1-1; the D gene is possibly TRBD1 (5 bases). V lost 5 bases to trimming and J lost 7 bases, with 23 bases between them. This CDR3 region has 15 residues. The germline gives CDR1 SQVTM, CDR2 ANQGSEA. The CDR3 nucleotides read TGCAGCGTTTATTCCAGGGTGATGGGAGGCAGTGAAGCTTTCTTT. Amino acid sequence: CSVYSRVMGGSEAFF.

The chain carries TRBV24-1 and TRBJ1-5; D possibly corresponds to TRBD1 (6 bases). The CDR3 runs 16 residues. CDR1 KGHDR and CDR2 SFDVKD come from the germline V gene. Trimming shortened V by 3 bases and J by 0 bases, and 11 bases separated the two germline ends. Here the CDR3 DNA reads TGTGCCACCAGTGATCCCCAAGGGGGTAGCAATCAGCCCCAGCATTTT. As protein: CATSDPQGGSNQPQHF.

This clonotype was counted ten times or more. The chain combines TRBV18 with TRBJ1-5, with D possibly TRBD1 on 5 matching bases. Germline V gene sequence: CDR1 KGHSH, CDR2 LQKENI. The V end was cut by 3 bases, the J end by 1 base, with 13 bases between. This CDR3 is built from 16 residues. CDR3 amino acids: CASSPSGVVSNQPQHF. DNA for the CDR3: TGTGCCAGCTCACCCTCGGGGGTCGTAAGCAATCAGCCCCAGCATTTT.

This clonotype appeared many times. The chain combines TRBV5-5 with TRBJ1-1; no firm D call. CDR3 length: 15 residues. Trimming removed 3 bases from V and 1 base from J, with 13 bases in between. Per the germline V gene, CDR1 is SGHKS and CDR2 is YYEKEE (reference sequence). CDR3 sequence: CASSWQPTSNTEAFF. For the CDR3, the DNA is TGTGCCAGCAGCTGGCAACCGACATCGAACACTGAAGCTTTCTTT. Filled out from reference TRBV5-5 and TRBJ1-1, the complete variable domain reads DAGVTQSPTHLIKTRGQQVTLRCSPISGHKSVSWYQQVLGQGPQFIFQYYEKEERGRGNFPDRFSARQFPNYSSELNVNALLLGDSALYLCASSWQPTSNTEAFFGQGTRLTVV.

This clonotype was counted many times. The chain employs TRBV3-1 and TRBJ1-1, with D hard to call. Germline V CDR1 and CDR2: LGHDT, YNNKEL (reference sequence). V was shortened by 0 bases and J by 3 bases, with 5 bases between the two germline ends. The CDR3 loop spans 13 amino acids. DNA for the CDR3: TGTGCCAGCAGCCAAGAGCTGGACACTGAAGCTTTCTTT. It codes for CASSQELDTEAFF.

This clonotype was seen a handful of times. The chain has TRBV4-1 and TRBJ2-1, with 12 bases aligning to TRBD2. Per germline, CDR1 MGHRA and CDR2 YSYEKL. The CDR3 totals 15 residues. V was clipped by 1 base and J by 9 bases; unmatched bases: 4. The CDR3 protein is CASSQGLAGGPEQFF. The CDR3 bases are TGCGCCAGCAGCCAAGGCCTAGCGGGAGGGCCTGAGCAGTTCTTC.

The chain has TRBV5-1 and TRBJ1-5; no reliable D call. V lost 0 bases and J 6 bases, leaving 10 bases between the germline ends. There are 14 residues in the CDR3. Germline V gene sequence: CDR1 SGHRS, CDR2 YFSETQ. The CDR3 DNA is TGCGCCAGCAGCTTGGGTGCTTCGGGTCAGCCCCAGCATTTT. Residues: CASSLGASGQPQHF.

This clonotype was found a few times. The J gene is TRBJ2-3, the V gene TRBV19, with D possibly TRBD2 on 6 matching bases. There are 14 residues in the CDR3. V dropped 3 bases and J dropped 6 bases, with 13 bases sitting between them. Per the germline V gene, CDR1 is LNHDA and CDR2 is SQIVND (reference sequence). The CDR3 loop reads CASSMGEAHDTQYF. The CDR3 coding sequence is TGTGCCAGTAGTATGGGGGAGGCTCACGATACGCAGTATTTT.

The chain is built from TRBV4-1 and TRBJ1-2; maybe TRBD1 (6 bases). Trimming removed 4 bases from V and 8 bases from J, with 14 bases in between. CDR1 and CDR2 from the germline V gene are MGHRA and YSYEKL. The CDR3 loop spans 13 amino acids. Here the CDR3 reads CASSPRGWEGYTF. The DNA for the CDR3 is TGCGCCAGCAGCCCCAGGGGTTGGGAGGGCTACACCTTC.

The rearrangement uses TRBV7-9 and TRBJ2-3; tentative D call: TRBD2 (6 bases). The CDR3 contains 17 residues. The germline CDR1 and CDR2 sequences are SEHNR and FQNEAQ (reference sequence). Deletions cut 10 bases from V and 2 bases from J, with 25 bases between. This CDR3 is CATHGIVRAGITDTQYF. The CDR3 DNA is TGTGCCACCCACGGCATCGTCAGGGCGGGAATCACAGATACGCAGTATTTT.

V and J are TRBV6-1 and TRBJ1-5; TRBD1 matches at 8 bases. CDR3 length: 15 residues. The germline CDR1 and CDR2 sequences are MNHNS and SASEGT. The V segment lost 5 bases and the J segment 4 bases; nucleotides outside the gene matches: 7. CDR3 in DNA: TGTGCCAGCAGTCTGTCCGACAGGGGAAATCAGCCCCAGCATTTT. It encodes CASSLSDRGNQPQHF.

A few counts support this clonotype. The chain couples TRBV20-1 to TRBJ2-2; the D call may be TRBD1 or TRBD2 (5 bases each). Trimming took off 5 bases at V and 3 bases at J, with 10 bases between the two ends. The CDR3 sequence is 13 residues long. The V gene's germline CDR1 is DFQATT and CDR2 SNEGSKA (reference sequence). The CDR3 bases are TGCAGTGCTTCCGGGACCCACACCGGGGAGCTGTTTTTT. Translated, it gives CSASGTHTGELFF.

The chain employs TRBV12-3 or TRBV12-4 and TRBJ2-5; D might be TRBD2 (5 bases). The CDR3 is made up of 14 amino acids. The germline V and J ends were trimmed by 5 bases and 1 base, with 11 bases remaining between them. The CDR3 DNA reads TGTGCCAGCAGTCAGAACGGACTCCAAGAGACCCAGTACTTC. The encoded protein is CASSQNGLQETQYF.

The table lists this clonotype with a few counts. The V gene is TRBV28, the J gene TRBJ2-3, with 9 bases lining up with TRBD2. Germline V CDR1 and CDR2: MDHEN, SYDVKM. The CDR3 is 16 amino acids. The ends lost 4 bases at V and 2 bases at J; junction bases unmatched: 7. The CDR3 coding sequence is TGTGCCAGCAGTTATAGCGGGAGAGGGGTCACAGATACGCAGTATTTT. Translation gives CASSYSGRGVTDTQYF.

This sequence joins TRBV7-6 and TRBJ1-1; TRBD1 matches 7 bases. Germline trimming cut 1 base from V and 6 bases from J; bases unmatched to any gene: 8. CDR1 and CDR2 from the germline V gene are SGHVS and FNYEAQ. This CDR3 has 15 residues. The CDR3 reads CASSLVRGRRAEAFF. The CDR3 bases are TGTGCCAGCAGCTTAGTGAGGGGGCGAAGGGCTGAAGCTTTCTTT.

The rearrangement joins TRBV5-1 to TRBJ2-1, with D hard to call. V was pared by 4 bases and J by 0 bases, with 11 bases between. Germline V CDR1 and CDR2: SGHRS, YFSETQ. The CDR3 contains 15 residues. The CDR3 spells CASSVDQSSYNEQFF. The CDR3 nucleotides read TGCGCCAGCAGCGTAGATCAGAGCTCCTACAATGAGCAGTTCTTC.